This T cell receptor beta chain derives from a study of cytomegalovirus exposure and HLA in healthy donors. Study context: HLA-typed donors were the source of some 80 million unique TCRs, which an early data release held.

General study results and limits: Analysis was carried out at a later point, and it linked a missense DCLRE1C variant to TCR beta V- and J-gene trimming.

Regarding this clone: Its antigen is undetermined.

Trimming removed 3 bases at V and 3 bases at J, with 9 bases between. The CDR3 runs to 13 residues. CDR1 and CDR2 from the germline V gene are SGHNT and YENEEA. In the PCR, 60 Vbeta and 13 Jbeta primers were used. Some clones are missing from TCRdb's copy, which holds only in-frame ones; the method was immunoSEQ multiplex PCR. Among over 50,000 clones listed, about 63% were seen once. The source of this sequence is a man aged 40-50 years in good health and CMV-seropositive. This sequence joins TRBV11-3 and TRBJ2-7; the D gene is possibly TRBD2 (6 bases). Sequencing was done on a sample of PBMCs. CDR3 bases: TGTGCCAGCAGCTTTGGGGGGTACTACGAGCAGTACTTC. It encodes CASSFGGYYEQYF.